This record concerns one TCR beta chain sequence. Its specificity is not known. The source of the sample is a study of cytomegalovirus exposure and HLA in healthy donors. Findings and caveats of the study: A later analysis reported that several of the most significant clusters appeared to be linked to common viral pathogens, among them Epstein-Barr virus. Reportedly, a later analysis found an Asian-associated ancestry cluster had fewer N-insertions than the approximately 670-donor mean.

Germline V gives CDR1 MNHEY, CDR2 SVGAGI. V lost 5 bases, J lost 3 bases, and 6 bases stayed unmatched. This CDR3 has 15 residues. The PCR ran on 60 Vbeta and 13 Jbeta primers. TCRdb's copy holds only in-frame clones and misses some; the assay was immunoSEQ multiplex PCR. The data show under 150,000 clones, about 76% seen once. Unrecorded immune exposure was likely among donors, who were nominally healthy when sampled. The chain joins TRBV6-5 to TRBJ1-5; 8 positions match TRBD1. This receptor was obtained from a female donor in good health and CMV-seronegative. The material sequenced was PBMCs. The CDR3 sequence is CASSRTGPFNQPQHF. CDR3 nucleotides: TGTGCCAGCAGTAGGACAGGGCCCTTCAATCAGCCCCAGCATTTT.